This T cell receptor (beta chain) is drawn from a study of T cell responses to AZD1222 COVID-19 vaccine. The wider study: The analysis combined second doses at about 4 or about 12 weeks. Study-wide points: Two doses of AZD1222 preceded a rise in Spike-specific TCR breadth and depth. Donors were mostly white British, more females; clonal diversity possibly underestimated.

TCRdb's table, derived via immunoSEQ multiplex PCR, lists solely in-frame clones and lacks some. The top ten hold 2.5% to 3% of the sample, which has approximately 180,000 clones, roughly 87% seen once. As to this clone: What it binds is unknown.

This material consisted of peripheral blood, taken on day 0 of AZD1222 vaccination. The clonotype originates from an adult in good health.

For the CDR3, the DNA is TGTGCCACCAGCACCCACCCAAGTAGGAGCAATCAGCCCCAGCATTTT. Protein sequence: CATSTHPSRSNQPQHF. J is TRBJ1-5 and V is TRBV15, with D uncertain. The CDR3 is 16 residues long. Germline V gene data show CDR1 as LNHNV and CDR2 as YYDKDF (reference sequence). V lost 4 bases, J lost 1 base, and 14 bases lay in between.